This T cell receptor beta chain comes out of a study of blood T cell repertoires in COVID-19. Across the study: The United States, Italy and Spain supplied acute and convalescent COVID-19 samples. PBMCs, B-cell-depleted T cells, or T cells provided the cDNA or gDNA that made up the material.

In the authors' methods: Reference gene primers were amplified, and this amplification served to estimate nucleated cell counts. Assay used: immunoSEQ multiplex PCR; TCRdb lists only in-frame clones, some missing. That table gives V, J and clone size, and the DNA gave D and trimming. The table includes about 74,000 clones, 60% to 80% detected once. In its sample, this clone was seen a few times. This TCR was recovered from a human donor in a cohort sampled during active COVID-19. Specimen: peripheral blood.

The CDR3 is CASSPTPGRTKKQYF. CDR3 sequence (DNA): TGTGCCAGCAGCCCCACCCCGGGACGGACTAAGAAGCAGTACTTC. J is TRBJ2-7 and V is TRBV28, with D tentatively TRBD2 (6 bases). This CDR3 is built from 15 residues. The V gene's germline CDR1 is MDHEN and CDR2 SYDVKM. Trimming removed 6 bases from V and 8 bases from J, with 23 bases in between.